This TCR beta chain emerged from a study of CD8 T cells in ankylosing spondylitis. General observations from the study: Both synovial fluid and blood in reactive arthritis had previously been reported to carry some motif variants.

Scientists made TCR beta libraries using quantitative 5'-RACE with molecular barcodes. TCRdb itself ran the 5' RACE reads through MiXCR, one entry per CDR3 protein. This sample has 100,000 to 150,000 distinct CDR3 sequences, with around 9.7% found just once. Trimming took 5 bases from V and 4 from J, leaving 12 bases between them. This CDR3 comprises 13 residues. Germline CDR1 is SGHTS and CDR2 is YDEGEE. The table lists this clonotype with many counts. Its antigen is not known. Sample: blood, either unsorted or a sorted T cell fraction (not recorded which). This TCR derives from a male donor with ankylosing spondylitis or in good health (not recorded which). The V gene is TRBV5-8, the J gene TRBJ1-2; D is unclear. The CDR3 region is CASSRGSGYGYTF. The CDR3 DNA is TGTGCCAGCAGTCGTGGTTCTGGCTATGGCTACACCTTC.